This T cell receptor (beta chain) was captured in a study of Graves' ophthalmopathy and Graves' hyperthyroidism (dated by TCRdb to 2016 to 2019). Notes on the research overall: Peripheral blood samples were taken at the time of initial diagnosis, before any treatment was given. To tell Graves' ophthalmopathy apart from Graves' hyperthyroidism, and to predict which patients would progress to ophthalmopathy, the study relied on TCR beta repertoire signatures. In total, 135 blood samples were TCR-sequenced: around 42 ophthalmopathy, under 80 hyperthyroidism and approximately 17 hyperthyroidism-to-ophthalmopathy patients. To explore V-J signatures distinguishing ophthalmopathy from hyperthyroidism, a discovery set of 100 patients (fewer than 45 ophthalmopathy, some 57 stable hyperthyroidism) was enrolled. The independent validation cohort included under 20 hyperthyroidism patients plus 17 patients who later progressed from hyperthyroidism to ophthalmopathy. In five or six hyperthyroidism patients, T-cell repertoires of thyroid tissue and blood were compared. Following sample collection, hyperthyroidism patients were given methimazole at a starting dose of 30 mg daily, and ophthalmopathy patients were given high-dose intravenous methylprednisolone. What the study reported, not specific to this receptor: In validation, the model predicted ophthalmopathy progression with about 70% sensitivity and around 72% specificity; some 13 predicted patients were CT-confirmed with GO in a median of approximately six months. In cross-validation, the 13-signature model distinguished ophthalmopathy from stable hyperthyroidism with 85% to 90% sensitivity and about 81% specificity, and in the test set the corresponding values were roughly 80% and 76%. Most expanded thyroid clonotypes with a frequency above 0.001 also appeared in blood, which suggests that blood repertoires may reflect the immune response in the thyroid. Sample size was not predetermined statistically, and investigators were not blinded to group allocation.

Patients with ophthalmopathy had moderately to severely active disease, with a Clinical Activity Score of 3 or more, a NOSPECS grade of 4 or more, and a disease duration of less than 3 months. Anyone with other autoimmune diseases, uncontrolled infections, pregnancy or lactation was excluded from the study. Clinical symptoms, serum thyroxine, TRAb, thyroid ultrasound and orbital computed tomography were used for diagnosis. Ficoll-Paque density gradient centrifugation was used to isolate PBMCs from 9.5 to 10 ml of fresh peripheral blood. Total RNA was extracted using Trizol reagent, and RNA quality was checked on an Agilent 2100 Bioanalyzer. V loses 1 base at its end and J loses 7 bases; junction bases beyond the gene matches: 6. From the cysteine up to the phenylalanine, the CDR3 has a length of 14 residues. Solely the CDR3 DNA is kept, with 42 bases framed from the first base. CDR1 DFQATT and CDR2 SNEGSKA are derived from the germline V gene (reference sequence).

TCR beta CDR3 regions were amplified from RNA transcripts for repertoire sequencing. The first round was an RT-PCR using HTBI primers with the Qiagen OneStep RT-PCR kit, and this first round was followed by a second-round multiplex PCR, then size selection and purification. The libraries underwent paired-end sequencing with 100 bp reads on an Illumina HiSeq2000. For the original study's pipeline: Reads were processed with SOAPnuke, discarding reads with adapters, uncalled bases, mean Phred below 15, or no exact constant-primer or identifier match. COPE v1.2.5 was used to merge the high-quality paired reads. Each unique nucleotide sequence was defined as a clonotype, and clonotypes were aligned to IMGT TRB V, D and J references with MiTCR v1.1. Analysis was restricted to V-J combinations with a frequency above 0.0001, which covered approximately 99% of repertoires. A TCR clonal expansion and chaos score per V-J combination was defined as the ratio of F50 clonal expansion to chaos observed in the TCRdist matrix. Welch's t-statistics and random forest were used to reduce the features to about a dozen V-J combinations, which were then used as input to a naive Bayes classifier. The Morisita-Horn index was used to measure how similar the thyroid and blood repertoires were. TCRdb reanalyzed the raw reads on its own, using fastp at Q25 for trimming and MiXCR for clone calling, and kept in-frame beta chains. CDR3 protein sequences are deduplicated, and each keeps its most common genes and DNA. These V and J calls rely on TCRdb rather than the paper's analysis. The sample includes around 660,000 distinct CDR3 sequences, with roughly two fifths observed a single time. The ten top clones hold more than 2.5% of the sample.

Comment on this clonotype: There is no known antigen for this receptor. It has no much larger one-base neighbor in the sample; base qualities were not kept.

The V gene is TRBV20-1 and the J gene is TRBJ2-2; the central 7 bases match TRBD2. Sequencing was done on a sample of peripheral blood. The receptor was derived from an adult man with Graves' ophthalmopathy. The DNA sequence is TGCAGTGCTAGAGCCGGGGGGTTAAGCGGGGAGCTGTTTTTT. Its translation reads: CSARAGGLSGELFF.